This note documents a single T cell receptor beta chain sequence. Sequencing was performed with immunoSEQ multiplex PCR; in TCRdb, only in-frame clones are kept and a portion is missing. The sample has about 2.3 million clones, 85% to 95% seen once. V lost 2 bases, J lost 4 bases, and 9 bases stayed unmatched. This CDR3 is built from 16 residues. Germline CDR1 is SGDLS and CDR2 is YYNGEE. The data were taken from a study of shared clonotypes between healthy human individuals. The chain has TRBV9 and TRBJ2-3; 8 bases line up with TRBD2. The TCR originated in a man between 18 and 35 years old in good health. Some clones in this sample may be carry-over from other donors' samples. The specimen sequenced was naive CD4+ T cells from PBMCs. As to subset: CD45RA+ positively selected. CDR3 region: CASSVGVAAGADTQYF. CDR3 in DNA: TGTGCCAGCAGCGTGGGAGTGGCAGCGGGGGCAGATACGCAGTATTTT.